This T cell receptor (beta chain) derives from a study of blood T cells in healthy people across ages (dated by TCRdb to 2014 to 2015). As for the study more broadly: In model experiments, roughly one uniquely barcoded TCR beta cDNA molecule per two T cells was captured by template switching. Using deep sequencing normalized with unique cDNA molecular identifiers, the study measured how TCR beta repertoire diversity changes with age. Four age groups were formed from the donors: young (average about 17 years), middle-aged (approximately 41), aged (around 62) and long-lived (around 80). To avoid experimental bias, donors of different ages were randomly spread across the sequencing lanes. Using the same blood draw, the study looked at two additional independent replicas of 1 million unique cDNA reads for two donors, one aged 18 to 30 and the other aged 80 or older.

Receptor amplification or capture employed 5' RACE. Sequencing relied on an Illumina HiSeq 2500. A second about 7 to 12 cycle PCR used a sample-barcoded 5' primer and a J-beta primer mix. Each TCR beta cDNA molecule received a unique molecular identifier from a template-switch 5' adaptor carrying 12 random nucleotides. Each sample yielded at least 3 million CDR3-containing paired-end reads. The Mint cDNA synthesis kit, primed by a TRBC-specific oligonucleotide, was used to synthesize first-strand cDNA from all RNA. All cDNA was treated with uracil-DNA glycosylase and then went through a first 18-cycle PCR with the universal primers M1SS and BC2_uni_R. As for how the authors treated the data: For normalization, 1 million high-quality reads were randomly selected from each sample, with every read carrying a distinct molecular identifier. Reads sharing molecular identifiers were discarded rather than binned into consensus sequences. MiTCR, with a Q25 quality threshold and the strictest error-elimination algorithm, was used for CDR3 identification, clonotype clustering and error correction. A nonparametric unseen species model with Euler transformation was used to estimate a lower bound on total TCR beta diversity. The raw public data were reprocessed by TCRdb itself: fastp quality trimming at Q25, MiXCR clonotype calling, in-frame beta chains only. For every CDR3 protein sequence, its rows merge into one entry that carries the most common genes and DNA. The V and J calls and clone size come from TCRdb's table, not from the authors' own analysis. The sample table lists around 800,000 distinct CDR3 sequences, around 45% of them with a count of one. Roughly 18% of the sample comes from the top ten.

The donors were about 40 Caucasian individuals from Russia, aged roughly 6 to 100 years, who were systemically healthy. Each donor gave approximately 9.3 milliliters of peripheral blood, collected into EDTA-treated Vacutainer tubes. Ficoll-Paque density-gradient centrifugation was used to isolate PBMCs, with at least 6.5 million per sample. Total RNA was extracted from PBMCs with Trizol reagent, with at least 5.5 micrograms obtained per sample. The percentages of naive CD45RAhigh/CD27high T cells were determined by flow cytometry on a PBMC aliquot from every donor. The CDR3 covers 17 residues, taking in both the cysteine and the phenylalanine. The kept DNA is CDR3 alone, 51 bases in frame from the first base. The germline V gene sets CDR1 to MDHEN and CDR2 to SYDVKM. Overall results and qualifications from the work: Donor CMV infection status was unknown, potentially confounding age-related changes in expanded clonotypes. Observed TCR beta diversity per million T cells fell roughly linearly with age, and a significant reduction was already apparent by age around 39. Compared with the aged group, the long-lived group had more naive CD4+ T cells, fewer expanded clones and increased TCR diversity, suggesting age selection. Because profiling used bulk unsorted PBMCs, naive and antigen-experienced compartments could not be compared conclusively. Total diversity estimates from one million sequenced T cells were considered lower bounds and underestimates. A strong correlation was found between observed TCR beta diversity and the percentage of naive T cells measured by flow cytometry.

For this clonotype: Its antigen has not been determined. One base away there is no much larger clone; base qualities are not given.

Specimen: blood. The rearrangement joined TRBV28 to TRBJ2-5; 7 middle bases align to TRBD2. The J call is uncertain, as TRBJ2-7 better fits the DNA end. The clonotype was recovered from a man aged 80 or over in good health. Here is the DNA: TGTGCCAGCAGTTTTGTGCGTGGTCGGGGGGAGCACTACGAGCAGTACTTC. Its translation reads: CASSFVRGRGEHYEQYF.